This T cell receptor (beta chain) was recovered during a study of cytomegalovirus exposure and HLA in healthy donors. Study findings and constraints: Solely CMV serostatus was available to characterize immune exposure. Later work showed greater clonal expansion in HLA-associated TCR beta chains than in equally common others.

As regards this clone: The antigen is not known. Other DNA sequences in this specimen translate into the identical CDR3.

Per germline, CDR1 SGHVS and CDR2 FNYEAQ. The CDR3 consists of 14 residues. Losses at the gene ends were 5 bases for V and 5 bases for J; bases not matched to a gene: 7. The primer mix had 60 Vbeta and 13 Jbeta primers. Data came from immunoSEQ multiplex PCR; TCRdb stores just in-frame clones and leaves some out. The profile shows around 110,000 clones, around 10% of them singletons. The sequencing input was PBMCs. V usage is TRBV7-6 and J usage is TRBJ2-7, with TRBD1 identical over 9 bases. This sequence was found in a man younger than 40 in good health and CMV-seronegative. CDR3: CASSRDRDSHEQYF. In DNA form, the CDR3 reads TGTGCCAGCAGCCGGGACAGGGATTCACACGAGCAGTACTTC.